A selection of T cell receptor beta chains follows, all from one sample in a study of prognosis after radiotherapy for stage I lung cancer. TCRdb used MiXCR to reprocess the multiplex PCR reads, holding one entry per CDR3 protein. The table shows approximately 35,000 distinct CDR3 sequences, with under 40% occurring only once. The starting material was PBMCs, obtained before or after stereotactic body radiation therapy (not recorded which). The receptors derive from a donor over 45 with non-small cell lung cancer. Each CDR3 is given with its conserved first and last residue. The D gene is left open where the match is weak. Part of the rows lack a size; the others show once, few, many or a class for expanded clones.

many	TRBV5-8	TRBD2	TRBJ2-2	TGTGCCAGCAGCTTTCTAGCGGGAGGGAACACCGGGGAGCTGTTTTTT	CASSFLAGGNTGELFF
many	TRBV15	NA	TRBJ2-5	TGTGCCACCAGCAGAGCCCCTGGGGTAGGCGGAGAGACCCAGTACTTC	CATSRAPGVGGETQYF
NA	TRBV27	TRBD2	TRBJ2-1	TGTGCCAGCAGTTGGGGACTAGCGGGTGGTGGCTCCTACAATGAGCAGTTCTTC	CASSWGLAGGGSYNEQFF
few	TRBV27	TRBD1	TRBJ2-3	TGTGCCAGCAGTCTTTGGACAGGGTCAGATACGCAGTATTTT	CASSLWTGSDTQYF
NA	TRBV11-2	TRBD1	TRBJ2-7	TGTGCCAGCAGCGGATGGGTACAGGGGGCATCCTACGAGCAGTACTTC	CASSGWVQGASYEQYF
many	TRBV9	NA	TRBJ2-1	TGTGCCAGCAGCCCGAGATCTTGGGATCTTTTAGCGAGGAGAGACAATGAGCAGTTCTTC	CASSPRSWDLLARRDNEQFF
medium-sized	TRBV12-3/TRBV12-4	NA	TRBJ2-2	TGTGCCAGCAGTTCAACCGGGGAGCTGTTTTTT	CASSSTGELFF
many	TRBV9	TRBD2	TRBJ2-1	TGTGCCAGCACCGTAGGCCCTAGCGGGATCCCCATATACAATGAGCAGTTCTTC	CASTVGPSGIPIYNEQFF
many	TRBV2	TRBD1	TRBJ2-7	TGTGCCAGTCTCGGACAGGGGGCCTACGAGCAGTACTTC	CASLGQGAYEQYF
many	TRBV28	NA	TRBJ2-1	TGTGCCAGCAGTTGGACAGTACAACTCTACAATGAGCAGTTCTTC	CASSWTVQLYNEQFF
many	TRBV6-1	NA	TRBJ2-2	TGTGCCAGTGAGGGGGGGGGCGCCCCGGAAACCGGGGAGCTGTTTTTT	CASEGGGAPETGELFF
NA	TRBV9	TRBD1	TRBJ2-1	TGTGCCAGCAGCGGACAGGGGGCCTACAATGAGCAGTTCTTC	CASSGQGAYNEQFF
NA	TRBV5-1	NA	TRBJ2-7	TGCGCCAGCAGCTTCCCCACCGCCCGCGAGCAGTACTTC	CASSFPTAREQYF
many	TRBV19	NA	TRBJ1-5	TGTGCCAGTAGTATCTTGAGCGGGCACGACAATCAGCCCCAGCATTTT	CASSILSGHDNQPQHF
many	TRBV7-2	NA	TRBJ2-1	TGTGCCAGCAGCTTAGGTCCGGGAGCCTACAATGAGCAGTTCTTC	CASSLGPGAYNEQFF
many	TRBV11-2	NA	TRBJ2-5	TGTGCCAGCAGAAAAAACAGGGTTTTAGAGACCCAGTACTTC	CASRKNRVLETQYF
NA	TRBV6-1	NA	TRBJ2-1	TGTGCCAGCAGCCCCAGGGTAGTCGGCTACAATGAGCAGTTCTTC	CASSPRVVGYNEQFF
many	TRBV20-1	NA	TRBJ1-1	TGCAGTGCTAGCGTCGCAGGGTATCTGCGGACTGAAGCTTTCTTT	CSASVAGYLRTEAFF
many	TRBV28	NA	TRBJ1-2	TGTGCCAGCAGTCTTGAGTGGTCTCGCTACACCTTC	CASSLEWSRYTF
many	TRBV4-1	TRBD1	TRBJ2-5	TGCGCCAGCAGCCAAGAGGGGACAGGGGGCGCCCGGGAGACCCAGTACTTC	CASSQEGTGGARETQYF
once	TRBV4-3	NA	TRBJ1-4	TGCGCCAGCAGCCAAGCGCGGGGGATGGGTAATGAAAAACTGTTTTTT	CASSQARGMGNEKLFF
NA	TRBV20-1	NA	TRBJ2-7	TGCAGTGCTAGTACATTTAACAGTTACGAGCAGTACTTC	CSASTFNSYEQYF
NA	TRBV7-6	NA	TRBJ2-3	TGTGCCAGCAGCCTGGGGTACGCTAGCACAGATACGCAGTATTTT	CASSLGYASTDTQYF
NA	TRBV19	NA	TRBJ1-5	TGTGCCAGTAGCACCGGGGGAAGGCGTCAGCCCCAGCATTTT	CASSTGGRRQPQHF
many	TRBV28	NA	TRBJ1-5	TGTGCCAGCAGTTTTCGGCCGAAAATCAGCAATCAGCCCCAGCATTTT	CASSFRPKISNQPQHF
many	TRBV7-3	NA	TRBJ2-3	TGTGCCAGCAGCTCTCGGACTGGAAGCACAGATACGCAGTATTTT	CASSSRTGSTDTQYF
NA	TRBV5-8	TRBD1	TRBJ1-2	TGTGCCATCAGCTTCGGACAGGGGGGCTATGGCTACACCTTT	CAISFGQGGYGYTF
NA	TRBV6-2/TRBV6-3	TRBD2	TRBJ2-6	TGTGCCAGCAGTGGGACTAGCGAGACGGCTGGGGCCAACGTCATGACCTTC	CASSGTSETAGANVMTF
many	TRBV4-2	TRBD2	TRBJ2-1	TGTGCCAGCAGCCAAGACCTCTTGACTAGCGGGGGCCAGTTCTTC	CASSQDLLTSGGQFF
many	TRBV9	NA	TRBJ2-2	TGTGCCAGCAGAAGGGCGAACACCGGGGAGCTGTTTTTT	CASRRANTGELFF
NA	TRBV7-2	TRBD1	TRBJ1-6	TGTGCCAGCAGCTTATGGTCAGGGGGTGCAGGTTCACCCCTCCACTTT	CASSLWSGGAGSPLHF
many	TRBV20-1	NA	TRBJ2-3	TGCAGTGCCAAGAAAACAGATACGCAGTATTTT	CSAKKTDTQYF